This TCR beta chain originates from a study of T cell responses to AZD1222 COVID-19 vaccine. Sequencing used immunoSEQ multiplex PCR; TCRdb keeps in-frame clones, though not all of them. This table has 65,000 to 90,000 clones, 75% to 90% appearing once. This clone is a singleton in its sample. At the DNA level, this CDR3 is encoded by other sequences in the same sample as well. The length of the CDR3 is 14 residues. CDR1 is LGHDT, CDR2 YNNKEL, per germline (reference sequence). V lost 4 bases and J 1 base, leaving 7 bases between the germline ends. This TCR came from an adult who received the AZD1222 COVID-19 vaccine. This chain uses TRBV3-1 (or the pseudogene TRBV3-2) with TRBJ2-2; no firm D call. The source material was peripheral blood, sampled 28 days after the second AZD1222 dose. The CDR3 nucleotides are TGTGCCAGCAGCCCCCGCGGGAACACCGGGGAGCTGTTTTTT. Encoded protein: CASSPRGNTGELFF.